What follows are 20 T cell receptor beta chains derived from one specimen sequenced in a study of control samples from healthy donors and cancer patients (TCRdb year 2020). Receptor libraries were prepared by the immunoSEQ multiplex PCR assay. In its TCRdb copy, this immuneACCESS table keeps in-frame sequences only and misses some clones. Where compared with another copy, unresolved V genes explain less than half of these, and the others have no known cause. The sample table records about 160,000 clones; roughly 93% of these occur just once. The ten most abundant clones make up about 5.8% of the sample. Sequenced input: blood. These receptors were obtained from a man in his late teens or twenties in good health.

The J gene is TRBJ1-1, the V gene TRBV6-5, with TRBD1 matching over 7 bases. This CDR3 contains 13 residues. CDR1 is MNHEY and CDR2 is SVGAGI in the germline V gene. V lost 6 bases, J lost 1 base, and 2 bases stayed unmatched. The DNA for the CDR3 is TGTGCCAGCAGGGACAGGAGGAACACTGAAGCTTTCTTT. Translating it yields CASRDRRNTEAFF.

The chain carries TRBV11-2 and TRBJ1-1; tentative D call: TRBD1 (6 bases). This CDR3 has 14 residues. CDR1 and CDR2 from the germline V gene are SGHAT and FQNNGV. Trimming left V 6 bases short and J 6 bases short, with 17 bases between. CDR3 nucleotides: TGTGCCAGCAGGAACAGGTGGGGGCGGCCTGAAGCTTTCTTT. Encoded protein: CASRNRWGRPEAFF.

Notes on this clone: Within the sample, other DNA sequences also encode this same CDR3. V gene TRBV28 combines with J gene TRBJ2-7, with TRBD1 matching 7 bases. CDR1 and CDR2 from the germline V gene are MDHEN and SYDVKM. Germline trimming cut 3 bases from V and 3 bases from J; bases unmatched to any gene: 2. The CDR3 is made up of 13 amino acids. The CDR3 is CASSFRDSYEQYF. The CDR3 bases are TGTGCCAGCAGTTTCCGGGACAGCTACGAGCAGTACTTC.

The V and J genes are TRBV7-8 and TRBJ1-2; D call uncertain. The length of the CDR3 is 14 residues. Germline CDR1 and CDR2: SGHVS and FQNEAQ. V lost 1 base and J lost 8, with 14 bases in between. CDR3: CASSLEANTGGYTF. As DNA, the CDR3 is TGTGCCAGCAGCTTAGAAGCCAATACGGGCGGCTACACCTTC.

A few counts support this clone. The CDR3 DNA is TGTGCCAGCAGCTTTAAAGGACAGGGGTATCAGCCCCAGCATTTT. It translates to CASSFKGQGYQPQHF. The rearrangement links TRBV5-6 to TRBJ1-5; 9 bases map to TRBD1. Per the germline V gene, CDR1 is SGHDT and CDR2 is YYEEEE. Trimming took 2 bases from V and 5 from J; bases not matched to a gene: 5. The CDR3 loop spans 15 amino acids.

The genes are TRBV14 and TRBJ1-1; 7 bases agree with TRBD1. J gave up 1 base and V 4 bases, and 9 bases lay outside the gene matches. This CDR3 is 16 amino acids long. Germline loops: CDR1 SGHDN, CDR2 FVKESK. The CDR3 protein is CASSLRRGQKNTEAFF. In DNA, the CDR3 is TGTGCCAGCAGCCTGAGGAGGGGACAGAAGAACACTGAAGCTTTCTTT.

This chain uses TRBV6-5 with TRBJ1-1; 7 nucleotides agree with TRBD1. CDR3 length: 14 residues. The V gene's germline CDR1 is MNHEY and CDR2 SVGAGI. J was trimmed by 4 bases and V by 10 bases; bases with no gene match: 12. CDR3 coding DNA: TGTGCCACCAGACGTACCGGGACAGCCACTGAAGCTTTCTTT. It translates to CATRRTGTATEAFF.

This clone was found a few times. The rearrangement joins TRBV18 to TRBJ1-1; D unclear. This CDR3 has 14 amino acids. V lost 4 bases, J lost 1 base, and 10 bases lay in between. The germline V gene encodes CDR1 KGHSH and CDR2 LQKENI. CDR3 coding DNA: TGTGCCAGCTCACGAGGCAGCTCGAACACTGAAGCTTTCTTT. Protein product: CASSRGSSNTEAFF.

The V call is TRBV4-1, the J call TRBJ2-1; D not certain. The CDR3 loop spans 15 amino acids. Germline CDR1 is MGHRA and CDR2 is YSYEKL. The V and J ends lost 1 base and 0 bases respectively, with 7 bases between them. This chain's CDR3 is CASSQAWSSYNEQFF. CDR3 nucleotide sequence: TGCGCCAGCAGCCAAGCCTGGAGCTCCTACAATGAGCAGTTCTTC.

The sample holds one count of this clone. The chain is built from TRBV5-1 and TRBJ2-2, with a possible D match to TRBD2 (6 bases). V lost 4 bases, J lost 6 bases, and 16 bases lay in between. The CDR3 runs to 15 residues. Looked up from germline, CDR1 is SGHRS and CDR2 is YFSETQ. The CDR3, as DNA: TGCGCCAGCAGCCGGAGCGGCAGGGAGGCCGGGGAGCTGTTTTTT. This codes for CASSRSGREAGELFF.

The V and J genes are TRBV5-4 and TRBJ2-3; no definite D call. V was clipped by 0 bases and J by 1 base, with 3 bases between them. Looked up from germline, CDR1 is SGHNT and CDR2 is YYREEE (reference sequence). CDR3 length equals 13 residues. CDR3 region: CASSLARTDTQYF. CDR3 DNA: TGTGCCAGCAGCTTGGCCCGCACAGATACGCAGTATTTT.

A few counts support this clone. The gene calls are TRBV25-1 and TRBJ2-3; TRBD1 aligns across 7 bases. The junction had 7 bases not matched to a gene; V was cut back by 7 bases and J by 0 bases. The germline V gene encodes CDR1 MGHDK and CDR2 SYGVNS. CDR3 size: 15 residues. Written as DNA, the CDR3 is TGTGCCAGCACCCACGACAGGGAGAGCACAGATACGCAGTATTTT. Protein product: CASTHDRESTDTQYF.

This clone was counted once. The chain couples TRBV18 to TRBJ1-1; a possible D gene is TRBD1 (6 bases). Per the germline V gene, CDR1 is KGHSH and CDR2 is LQKENI. Trimming removed 4 bases from V and 4 bases from J, with 22 bases in between. The CDR3 has 17 residues. CDR3 residues: CASSQGVGDSASTEAFF. The CDR3 nucleotides are TGTGCCAGCTCACAGGGGGTCGGGGATTCCGCTAGCACTGAAGCTTTCTTT. Complete variable domain (other parts from reference TRBV18 and TRBJ1-1): NAGVMQNPRHLVRRRGQEARLRCSPMKGHSHVYWYRQLPEEGLKFMVYLQKENIIDESGMPKERFSAEFPKEGPSILRIQQVVRGDSAAYFCASSQGVGDSASTEAFFGQGTRLTVV.

The chain recombines TRBV7-2 with TRBJ2-5, with 10 bases that match TRBD2. The CDR3 sequence is 16 residues long. With V trimmed by 5 bases and J by 4 bases, 10 bases remained unmatched. The V gene's germline CDR1 is SGHTA and CDR2 FQGNSA. This CDR3 is CASSPMELAGRETQYF. DNA of the CDR3: TGTGCCAGCAGCCCAATGGAACTAGCGGGGCGAGAGACCCAGTACTTC.

The V gene is TRBV28, the J gene TRBJ2-7; the D gene is possibly TRBD1 (6 bases). The germline gives CDR1 MDHEN, CDR2 SYDVKM. This CDR3 contains 14 residues. Trimming removed 7 bases at V and 4 bases at J, with 17 bases between. In DNA, the CDR3 is TGTGCCAGCAACCCAACCGGGACAACTTACGAGCAGTACTTC. Protein sequence: CASNPTGTTYEQYF.

This chain connects TRBV14 to TRBJ1-2, with 8 nucleotides matching TRBD1. The trim removed 5 bases at V and 2 bases at J, leaving 10 bases unmatched. The germline V gene has CDR1 SGHDN and CDR2 FVKESK. The CDR3 is made up of 16 amino acids. The CDR3 sequence: CASSYRRAGGNYGYTF. The DNA for the CDR3 is TGTGCCAGCAGCTACCGACGGGCAGGGGGCAACTATGGCTACACCTTC.

This clone was seen a handful of times. CDR3 region: CASSQDFLDSLLAKNIQYF. CDR3 in DNA: TGTGCCAGCAGCCAAGATTTTCTGGATTCTTTACTAGCCAAAAACATTCAGTACTTC. The V gene is TRBV3-1 (or the pseudogene TRBV3-2), the J gene TRBJ2-4; D remains unclear. Between the trimmed V and J ends, which lost 0 bases and 0 bases, there was a span of 18 bases. This CDR3 is built from 19 residues. The V gene's germline CDR1 is LGHDT and CDR2 YNNKEL (reference sequence).

V and J are TRBV19 and TRBJ2-2; D gene ambiguous. From germline, CDR1 is LNHDA and CDR2 SQIVND (reference sequence). The length of the CDR3 is 15 residues. V lost 3 bases and J 1 base, leaving 9 bases between the germline ends. The CDR3 loop reads CASSIYSGNTGELFF. DNA of the CDR3: TGTGCCAGTAGTATCTATTCAGGGAACACCGGGGAGCTGTTTTTT.

The chain has TRBV20-1 and TRBJ1-3; D uncertain. Germline V CDR1 and CDR2: DFQATT, SNEGSKA (reference sequence). CDR3 length: 11 amino acids. Deletions cut 5 bases from V and 3 bases from J, with 5 bases between. In DNA, the CDR3 is TGCAGTGCTTTGATTGGAAACACCATATATTTT. It specifies CSALIGNTIYF.

The V call is TRBV5-1, the J call TRBJ1-2; D remains unclear. The CDR3 is made up of 13 amino acids. Per germline, CDR1 SGHRS and CDR2 YFSETQ. V was pared by 1 base and J by 9 bases, with 13 bases between. This CDR3 reads CASSLSVGGSYTF. The CDR3 region has the DNA TGCGCCAGCAGCTTGTCGGTTGGAGGGAGCTACACCTTC. Variable domain in full (rest from reference TRBV5-1 and TRBJ1-2): KAGVTQTPRYLIKTRGQQVTLSCSPISGHRSVSWYQQTPGQGLQFLFEYFSETQRNKGNFPGRFSGRQFSNSRSEMNVSTLELGDSALYLCASSLSVGGSYTFGSGTRLTVV.